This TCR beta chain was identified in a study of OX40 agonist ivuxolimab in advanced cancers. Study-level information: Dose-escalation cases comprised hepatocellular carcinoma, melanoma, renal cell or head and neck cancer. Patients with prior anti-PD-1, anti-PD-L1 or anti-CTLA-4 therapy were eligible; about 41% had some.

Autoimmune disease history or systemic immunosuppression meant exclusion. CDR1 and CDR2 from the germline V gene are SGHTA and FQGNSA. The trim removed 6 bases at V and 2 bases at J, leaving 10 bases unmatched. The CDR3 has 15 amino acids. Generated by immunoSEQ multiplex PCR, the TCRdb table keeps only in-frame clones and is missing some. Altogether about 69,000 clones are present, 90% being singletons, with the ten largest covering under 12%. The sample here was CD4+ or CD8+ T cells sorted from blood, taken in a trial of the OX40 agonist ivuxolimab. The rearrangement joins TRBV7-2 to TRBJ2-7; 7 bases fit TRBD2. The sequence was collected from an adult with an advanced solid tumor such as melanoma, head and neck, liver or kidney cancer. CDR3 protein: CASSIAGDPTYEQYF. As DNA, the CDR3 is TGTGCCAGCAGTATCGCGGGAGACCCCACCTACGAGCAGTACTTC.